The 32 T cell receptor beta chains given below trace back to one sample, sequenced in a study of CD8+CD57+ T cells in acquired aplastic anemia (dated by TCRdb to 2016 to 2018). The instrument given in TCRdb is Illumina HiSeq 2000. Profiling of TCR beta VDJ combinations and CDR3 sequences used genomic DNA as the template. TCRdb reworked the public reads: Q25 trimming with fastp, MiXCR clone assembly, productive beta chains retained. All rows with the same CDR3 protein become a single entry with the most common DNA and genes. A total of around 250,000 distinct CDR3 sequences appear in this sample, roughly 82% of them only once. Of the sample, approximately 42% is held by the ten largest clones. The patients picked for sequencing were ones in whom flow cytometry had shown an expansion of CD8+CD57+ cells. Sequences were obtained from sorted CD4+, CD8+, or CD8+CD57+ T cells (not recorded which) from PBMCs. These receptor sequences come from a human donor with aplastic anemia.

Worth noting for this clonotype: Compared with germline, one end of the junction differs, possibly owing to a read error. This chain uses TRBV15 with TRBJ1-2; D call uncertain. The CDR3 totals 15 residues. The germline V gene has CDR1 LNHNV and CDR2 YYDKDF (reference sequence). CDR3 DNA sequence: TGTGCCACCAGCAGAGCTGCCGGCCGCGGCTACGGGCAGTGCTTC. Its protein is CATSRAAGRGYGQCF.

The J gene is TRBJ1-1, the V gene TRBV29-1; D is unresolved. CDR3 length: 12 residues. Trimming cost V 4 bases and J 2 bases, with 8 bases left between them. Germline lookup yields CDR1 SQVTM and CDR2 ANQGSEA. The CDR3 nucleotides are TGCAGCGTTGCAAGTATAAACACTGAAGCTTTCTTT. It yields the protein CSVASINTEAFF.

This clonotype has more than one count but fewer than ten. This chain uses TRBV15 with TRBJ2-3, with D perhaps TRBD1 or TRBD2 (5 bases each). The DNA end is a closer match to TRBJ2-7, so the J assignment may be wrong. The germline gives CDR1 LNHNV, CDR2 YYDKDF (reference sequence). The CDR3 totals 14 residues. Here the CDR3 reads CATSLRGLPYTQYF. The CDR3, as DNA: TGTGCCACCAGCTTACGGGGCCTACCCTATACGCAGTACTTC.

Comments on this clonotype: The junction and the germline gene differ at one end; a read error may be behind it. The chain carries TRBV11-3 and TRBJ2-5; D possibly matches TRBD1 or TRBD2 (5 bases each). Germline V gene lookup returns CDR1 SGHNT and CDR2 YENEEA. The CDR3 is 15 amino acids. The DNA for the CDR3 is TGTGCCAGCAGTTCTGGCGTGACTGGGGGAGAGACCCGGTACTTC. It yields the protein CASSSGVTGGETRYF.

This clonotype has just a few counts. This chain connects TRBV5-4 to TRBJ2-6, with 7 bases fitting TRBD2. Germline-derived CDR1 and CDR2 are SGHNT and YYREEE (reference sequence). V was pared by 2 bases and J by 4 bases, with 6 bases of the junction left unmatched. This CDR3 spans 16 amino acids. The CDR3 DNA reads as TGTGCCAGCAGCTTTACTAGCGCCTACGGGGCCAACGTCCTGACTTTC. This gives the protein CASSFTSAYGANVLTF.

The V call is TRBV20-1, the J call TRBJ2-2; maybe TRBD2 (6 bases). Germline V lookup: CDR1 DFQATT, CDR2 SNEGSKA (reference sequence). Trimming cost V 3 bases and J 2 bases, with 7 bases left between them. The CDR3 has 13 amino acids. CDR3 DNA: TGCAGTGCTAGCGGGACTAACACCGGGGAGCTGTTTTTT. Its translation: CSASGTNTGELFF.

This chain uses TRBV9 with TRBJ2-3; D ambiguous. V was pared by 9 bases and J by 6 bases, with 29 bases between. The CDR3 loop spans 17 amino acids. Germline loops: CDR1 SGDLS, CDR2 YYNGEE. The DNA of the CDR3 is TGTGCCATCAGTGAGTCTTCGGATACGCACAATTTTGATACGCAGTATTTT. The encoded protein is CAISESSDTHNFDTQYF.

This chain connects TRBV19 to TRBJ1-1, with 8 positions matching TRBD1. Looked up from germline, CDR1 is LNHDA and CDR2 is SQIVND (reference sequence). V trimming: 3 bases; J trimming: 8 bases; junction bases outside the gene matches: 5. CDR3 length: 13 amino acids. The CDR3 bases are TGTGCCAGTAGTATCCGGGACAGGAGGGAAGCTTTCTTT. Protein sequence: CASSIRDRREAFF.

This clonotype has only one observation. The CDR3 does not end in the conserved phenylalanine or tryptophan, so this is likely a read error. No DNA is shown, since the ends of the CDR3 on it are uncertain; the CDR3 is the one TCRdb lists. V is TRBV7-9 and J is TRBJ2-7; the D call in the table, TRBD1, was not verified against the DNA. The CDR3 length equals 13 residues, ends included. Germline values: CDR1 SEHNR, CDR2 FQNEAQ (reference sequence). The CDR3 spells CASSFVRVDGFYG.

As to this clonotype: One end of the junction varies from germline; a read error may be responsible. This CDR3 reads CASSRGTEDDTDTF. CDR3 bases: TGTGCCAGCAGCAGAGGGACAGAGGATGACACAGATACGTTC. The chain carries TRBV7-9 and TRBJ2-5, with 7 positions matching TRBD1. CDR3 length equals 14 residues. Looked up from germline, CDR1 is SEHNR and CDR2 is FQNEAQ (reference sequence).

The gene calls are TRBV7-9 and TRBJ2-1; 7 bases fit TRBD1. Germline V CDR1 and CDR2: SEHNR, FQNEAQ (reference sequence). The CDR3 is 16 amino acids. V trimming: 5 bases; J trimming: 8 bases; junction bases outside the gene matches: 15. The CDR3: CASSQGGGNGTDEQFF. The CDR3 bases are TGTGCCAGCAGCCAAGGGGGCGGTAACGGTACGGATGAGCAGTTCTTC.

This clonotype was counted many times. V is TRBV7-9 and J is TRBJ2-7, with a tentative D call TRBD1 (5 bases). The CDR3 has 16 residues. In germline, CDR1 is SEHNR, CDR2 FQNEAQ (reference sequence). Deletions cut 3 bases from V and 2 bases from J, with 17 bases between. CDR3 coding DNA: TGTGCCAGCAGCTTTAGCTCCTCAGGGAATACCTACGAGCAGTACTTC. This codes for CASSFSSSGNTYEQYF.

This clonotype was recorded only once. Given the absence of the conserved phenylalanine or tryptophan at the CDR3 end, a read error is likely. The limits of the CDR3 on the DNA are not certain, so only TCRdb's listed CDR3 is given. The chain joins TRBV11-1 to TRBJ1-2. The V gene's germline CDR1 is SGHAT and CDR2 FQDESV (reference sequence). The length of the CDR3 is 12 amino acids, counting both ends. CDR3 protein: CASSPSPGLYTL.

The chain uses TRBV2 and TRBJ2-1; 7 nucleotides match TRBD1. The ends lost 5 bases at V and 12 bases at J; junction bases unmatched: 4. Germline V gene data show CDR1 as SNHLY and CDR2 as FYNNEI. The CDR3 runs to 11 residues. This CDR3 reads CASSTGVGQFF. CDR3 coding DNA: TGTGCCAGCAGTACAGGGGTAGGGCAGTTCTTC.

The genes are TRBV11-3 and TRBJ2-5; no clear D. Germline CDR1 SGHNT, CDR2 YENEEA. The CDR3 covers 16 residues. Between the trimmed V and J ends, which lost 0 bases and 11 bases, there was a span of 22 bases. CDR3 protein: CASSLDLTANTEAQYF. The DNA for the CDR3 is TGTGCCAGCAGCTTAGATCTAACAGCGAACACTGAAGCTCAGTACTTC.

As concerns this clonotype: The CDR3 ends on some other residue instead of the conserved phenylalanine or tryptophan, so this is likely a read error. The CDR3 bases are TGTGCCACCAGCAGATCACAGGAGCAACAGTTCTAC. Amino acid sequence: CATSRSQEQQFY. This chain uses TRBV15 with TRBJ2-1, with D possibly TRBD1 on 5 matching bases. Germline CDR1 and CDR2: LNHNV and YYDKDF (reference sequence). This CDR3 spans 12 amino acids. V was trimmed by 2 bases and J by 13 bases, leaving 12 bases between them.

Comment on this clonotype: One end of the junction varies from germline; a read error may be responsible. The rearrangement uses TRBV2 and TRBJ2-5; weak D call: TRBD2 (6 bases). The DNA end favors TRBJ2-1, so the J call may be wrong. Germline values: CDR1 SNHLY, CDR2 FYNNEI. There are 13 residues in the CDR3. The CDR3 DNA sequence: TGTGCCGGCAGTGGTGGGGGGATGCATGAGCAGTTCTTC. It codes for CAGSGGGMHEQFF.

V usage is TRBV20-1 and J usage is TRBJ1-1; no clear D. V lost 5 bases to trimming and J lost 1 base, with 17 bases between them. Per germline, CDR1 DFQATT and CDR2 SNEGSKA (reference sequence). This CDR3 has 15 amino acids. DNA for the CDR3: TGCAGTGCTGTGATAGATGGAAACACGAACACTGAAGCTTTCTTT. This translates into CSAVIDGNTNTEAFF.

This chain joins TRBV7-9 and TRBJ2-5; 9 bases fit TRBD2. The CDR3 has 15 residues. The germline V gene has CDR1 SEHNR and CDR2 FQNEAQ (reference sequence). The ends lost 7 bases at V and 3 bases at J; junction bases unmatched: 9. This CDR3 is CASTRRSSGEETQYF. CDR3 bases: TGTGCCAGCACCCGACGGTCTAGCGGGGAAGAGACCCAGTACTTC.

In the case of this clonotype: Since a much larger clone is just one base distant, this may be a read error. The chain combines TRBV7-8 with TRBJ1-5, with unresolved D. Per germline, CDR1 SGHVS and CDR2 FQNEAQ. The CDR3 is 13 amino acids. The CDR3 reads CASSLAGGPHPQF. In nucleotides, the CDR3 is TGTGCCAGCAGCTTAGCGGGAGGTCCCCATCCGCAGTTT.

CDR3 in amino acids: CASSLDRGRSAHHYTF. CDR3 bases: TGTGCCAGCAGCTTGGACAGGGGGCGTTCCGCCCATCACTACACCTTC. The V call is TRBV7-6, the J call TRBJ1-2; 11 nucleotides match TRBD1. Germline trimming cut 3 bases from V and 10 bases from J; bases unmatched to any gene: 13. The length of the CDR3 is 16 residues. Germline CDR1 and CDR2: SGHVS and FNYEAQ.

Remarks on this clonotype: The conserved phenylalanine or tryptophan normally closing the CDR3 is absent here, so this likely arose from a read error. It is unclear where the CDR3 begins or ends on the DNA, so no DNA is shown, and the CDR3 is as TCRdb lists it. The chain uses TRBV7-8 and TRBJ2-1; TRBD2 is the table's D call and was not checked against the DNA. The CDR3 length is 13 residues, termini included. CDR1 and CDR2 from the germline V gene are SGHVS and FQNEAQ. CDR3 amino acids: CASSYAGGHEPLY.

The rearrangement uses TRBV20-1 and TRBJ1-1, with 7 bases that match TRBD1. V shed 6 bases and J 1 base; nucleotides not matched to a gene: 11. This CDR3 is built from 15 residues. Germline V gene sequence: CDR1 DFQATT, CDR2 SNEGSKA (reference sequence). CDR3 in amino acids: CSASRRGRKNTEAFF. The CDR3 DNA follows: TGCAGTGCAAGTAGGAGGGGGCGCAAGAACACTGAAGCTTTCTTT.

Regarding this clonotype: At one end the junction does not follow the germline gene, possibly because of a read error. V gene TRBV5-1 combines with J gene TRBJ2-7, with TRBD1 as a possible D gene (6 bases). The J call is doubtful: the DNA matches TRBJ2-5 better. Germline CDR1 and CDR2: SGHRS and YFSETQ. This CDR3 is built from 14 residues. The CDR3: CASSLRTDQVTQYF. Written as DNA, the CDR3 is TGCGCCAGCAGCTTGCGGACAGACCAAGTGACCCAGTACTTC.

Note on this clonotype: The junction departs from the called germline gene at one end, perhaps through a read error. The gene calls are TRBV7-2 and TRBJ1-2; a weak D match, TRBD1 (6 bases). CDR1 SGHTA and CDR2 FQGNSA come from the germline V gene. The CDR3 is 15 residues long. CDR3 in amino acids: CASSFGGGSTYGYTF. CDR3 bases: TGTGCCAGCAGCTTCGGCGGGGGCTCAACCTATGGGTACACCTTC. The entire variable domain, with the rest obtained from reference TRBV7-2 and TRBJ1-2, is as follows: GAGVSQSPSNKVTEKGKDVELRCDPISGHTALYWYRQSLGQGLEFLIYFQGNSAPDKSGLPSDRFSAERTGGSVSTLTIQRTQQEDSAVYLCASSFGGGSTYGYTFGSGTRLTVV.

The chain links TRBV7-9 to TRBJ1-2; D possibly corresponds to TRBD1 (5 bases). V was trimmed by 3 bases and J by 6 bases, leaving 23 bases between them. The CDR3 totals 17 residues. Germline V gene lookup returns CDR1 SEHNR and CDR2 FQNEAQ (reference sequence). CDR3 coding DNA: TGTGCCAGCAGCTTTCAGAGAAGCGGGGGGAGCGATGATGGCTACACCTTC. This sequence encodes CASSFQRSGGSDDGYTF.

Points on this clonotype: This is likely a read error, given that the CDR3 carries no conserved phenylalanine or tryptophan at its end. CDR3 amino acids: CASRENRPSYNEQFY. The CDR3 DNA is TGTGCCAGCAGGGAGAACAGGCCATCCTACAATGAGCAGTTCTAC. This chain connects TRBV2 to TRBJ2-1; weak D call: TRBD1 (5 bases). The CDR3 loop spans 15 amino acids. V was clipped by 6 bases and J by 1 base, with 13 bases between them. CDR1 is SNHLY and CDR2 is FYNNEI in the germline V gene.

The chain uses TRBV7-8 and TRBJ2-7; 8 positions agree with TRBD2. The CDR3 spans 14 residues. Germline V gene lookup returns CDR1 SGHVS and CDR2 FQNEAQ. V trimming: 3 bases; J trimming: 9 bases; junction bases outside the gene matches: 10. The CDR3 DNA follows: TGTGCCAGCAGCTTGGCGGGAGGCACCTACACGCAGTACTTC. Translated: CASSLAGGTYTQYF.

The chain links TRBV7-8 to TRBJ1-1, with 7 nucleotides matching TRBD1. V dropped 3 bases and J dropped 14; count of bases not matched to a gene: 18. Germline V gives CDR1 SGHVS, CDR2 FQNEAQ. The CDR3 runs 15 residues. CDR3 in DNA: TGTGCCAGCAGCTTTGATCCAAACGGGACAGCTGATGCCTTCTTT. Protein product: CASSFDPNGTADAFF.

This sequence joins TRBV2 and TRBJ2-7; 7 nucleotides agree with TRBD1. Unmatched junction bases numbered 11, after V lost 8 bases and J lost 7 bases. CDR1 is SNHLY, CDR2 FYNNEI, per germline. The CDR3 contains 13 residues. The CDR3 nucleotides are TGTGCCAGCGGTCAGGGGGTAACCCATGAGCAGTACTTC. This translates into CASGQGVTHEQYF.

With respect to this clonotype: At one boundary the junction diverges from the germline segment, which might be a read error. The chain uses TRBV7-8 and TRBJ1-6; D is possibly TRBD1 (6 bases). The CDR3 consists of 15 residues. Germline-derived CDR1 and CDR2 are SGHVS and FQNEAQ. The CDR3 reads CASGVAGANDTQFYF. The CDR3 DNA reads TGTGCCAGCGGCGTAGCGGGGGCTAACGATACGCAGTTCTACTTT.

This clonotype came up a few times. The genes are TRBV7-8 and TRBJ1-2, with TRBD1 matching over 7 bases. This CDR3 region has 13 residues. The V gene's germline CDR1 is SGHVS and CDR2 FQNEAQ. V shed 5 bases, J shed 4 bases, and the junction held 4 bases outside the gene matches. This CDR3 reads CASSQGGSYGYTF. Written as DNA, the CDR3 is TGTGCCAGCAGCCAGGGGGGCAGCTATGGCTACACCTTC.